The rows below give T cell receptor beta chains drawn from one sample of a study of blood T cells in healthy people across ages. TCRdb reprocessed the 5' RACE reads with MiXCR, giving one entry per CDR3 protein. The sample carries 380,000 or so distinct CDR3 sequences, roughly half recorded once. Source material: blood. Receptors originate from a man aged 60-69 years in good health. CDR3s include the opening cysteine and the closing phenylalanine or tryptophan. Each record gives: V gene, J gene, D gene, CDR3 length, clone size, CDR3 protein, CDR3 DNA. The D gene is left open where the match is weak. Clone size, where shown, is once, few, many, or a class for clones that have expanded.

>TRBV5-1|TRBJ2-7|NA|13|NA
CASSLASRYEQYF
TGCGCCAGCAGCTTGGCCTCGCGCTACGAGCAGTACTTC
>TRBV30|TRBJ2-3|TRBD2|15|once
CAWTRFGRGTDTQYF
TGTGCCTGGACCCGCTTCGGGCGGGGGACTGATACGCAGTATTTT
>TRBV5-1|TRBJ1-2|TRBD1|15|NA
CASSLEGQGVYGYTF
TGCGCCAGCAGCTTGGAGGGACAGGGGGTTTATGGCTACACCTTC
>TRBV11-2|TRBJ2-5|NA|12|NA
CASRSAGWEQYF
TGTGCCAGCAGATCAGCCGGGTGGGAGCAGTACTTC
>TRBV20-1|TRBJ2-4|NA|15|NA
CSAIDRGTAKNIQYF
TGCAGTGCTATTGATCGGGGGACAGCCAAAAACATTCAGTACTTC
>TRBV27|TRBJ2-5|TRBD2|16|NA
CASSLRIAGGKETQYF
TGTGCCAGCAGTTTGCGAATAGCGGGGGGGAAAGAGACCCAGTACTTC
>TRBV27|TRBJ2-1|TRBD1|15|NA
CASRVGDSSYNEQFF
TGTGCCAGCAGGGTAGGGGACAGTTCCTACAATGAGCAGTTCTTC
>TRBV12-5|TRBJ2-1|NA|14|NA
CASGSGTTYNEQFF
TGTGCTAGTGGTAGCGGGACAACCTACAATGAGCAGTTCTTC
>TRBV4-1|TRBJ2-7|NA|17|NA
CASSQANTGAVTYEQYF
TGCGCCAGCAGCCAAGCGAATACCGGGGCGGTAACCTACGAGCAGTACTTC
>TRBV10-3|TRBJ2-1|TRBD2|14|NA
CAISVRGGNNEQFF
TGTGCCATCAGTGTGCGGGGGGGAAACAATGAGCAGTTCTTC
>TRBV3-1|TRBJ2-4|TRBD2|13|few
CASSHQASREQYF
TGTGCCAGCAGCCACCAGGCATCGCGGGAGCAGTACTTC
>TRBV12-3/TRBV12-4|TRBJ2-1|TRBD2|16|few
CASSSLAGRNYNEQFF
TGTGCCAGCAGTTCCCTAGCGGGACGAAACTACAATGAGCAGTTCTTC
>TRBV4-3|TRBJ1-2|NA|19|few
CASSQDPHPDGLSGYGYTF
TGCGCCAGCAGCCAAGATCCCCACCCTGACGGACTATCAGGGTATGGCTACACCTTC
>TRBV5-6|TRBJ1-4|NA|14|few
CASSPEGEWEKLFF
TGTGCCAGCAGCCCCGAGGGGGAATGGGAAAAACTGTTTTTT
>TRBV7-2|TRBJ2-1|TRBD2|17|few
CASSFWGTSGSYNEQFF
TGTGCCAGCAGCTTTTGGGGGACTAGCGGTTCCTACAATGAGCAGTTCTTC
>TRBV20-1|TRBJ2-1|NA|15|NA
CSARDPAAYNNEQFF
TGCAGTGCTAGAGATCCGGCAGCCTACAACAATGAGCAGTTCTTC
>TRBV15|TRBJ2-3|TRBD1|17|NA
CATSRDSAGGSTDTQYF
TGTGCCACCAGCAGAGATTCCGCAGGGGGAAGCACAGATACGCAGTATTTT
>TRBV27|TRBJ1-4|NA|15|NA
CASSSSRGPNEKLFF
TGTGCCAGCAGTTCATCAAGGGGTCCTAATGAAAAACTGTTTTTT
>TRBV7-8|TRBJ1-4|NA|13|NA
CASSLGLSEKLFF
TGTGCCAGCAGCCTAGGACTTTCTGAAAAACTGTTTTTT
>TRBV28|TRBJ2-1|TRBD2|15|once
CASSLLTSGYNEQFF
TGTGCCAGCAGTTTGTTAACTAGCGGTTACAATGAGCAGTTCTTC
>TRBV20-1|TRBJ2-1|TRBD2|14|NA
CSATMPTSGNEQFF
TGCAGTGCCACGATGCCCACTAGCGGAAATGAGCAGTTCTTC
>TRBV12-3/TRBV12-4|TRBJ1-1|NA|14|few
CASSIPGRATEAFF
TGTGCCAGCAGTATCCCGGGCAGGGCCACTGAAGCTTTCTTT
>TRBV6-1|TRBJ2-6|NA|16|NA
CASSEALGSGANVLTF
TGTGCCAGCAGTGAAGCTTTGGGCTCTGGGGCCAACGTCCTGACTTTC
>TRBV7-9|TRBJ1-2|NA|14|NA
CASSPIVVGYGYTF
TGTGCCAGCAGCCCCATCGTGGTGGGCTATGGCTACACCTTC
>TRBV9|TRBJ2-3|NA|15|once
CASSVRGLSTDTQYF
TGTGCCAGCAGCGTAAGGGGACTTAGCACAGATACGCAGTATTTT
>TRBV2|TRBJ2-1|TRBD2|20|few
CASTAGPSGRPAGLRNEQFF
TGTGCCAGCACCGCCGGACCTAGCGGGAGGCCCGCGGGTCTACGCAATGAGCAGTTCTTC
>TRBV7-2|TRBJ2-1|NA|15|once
CASSVDGGSDNEQFF
TGTGCCAGCAGCGTCGACGGGGGCAGCGACAATGAGCAGTTCTTC
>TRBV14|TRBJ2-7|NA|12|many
CASSPGNYEQYF
TGTGCCAGCAGCCCTGGGAACTACGAGCAGTACTTC
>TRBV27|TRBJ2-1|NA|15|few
CASSLWRSRRDEQFF
TGTGCCAGCAGTTTGTGGCGGAGCCGAAGGGATGAGCAGTTCTTC
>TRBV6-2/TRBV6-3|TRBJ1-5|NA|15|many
CASQSGGVGNQPQHF
TGTGCCAGCCAATCGGGGGGGGTTGGCAATCAGCCCCAGCATTTT
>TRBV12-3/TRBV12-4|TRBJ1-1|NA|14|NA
CASSFDRRNTEAFF
TGTGCCAGCAGTTTCGACAGAAGGAACACTGAAGCTTTCTTT
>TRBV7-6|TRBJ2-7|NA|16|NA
CASSPNPSPSSYEQYF
TGTGCCAGCAGCCCCAACCCCAGTCCAAGCTCCTACGAGCAGTACTTC
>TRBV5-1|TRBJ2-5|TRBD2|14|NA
CASSSGTRGETQYF
TGCGCCAGCAGCTCCGGGACTAGAGGGGAGACCCAGTACTTC
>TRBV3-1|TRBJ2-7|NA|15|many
CASSQDEGEGDEQYF
TGTGCCAGCAGCCAAGATGAGGGGGAAGGCGACGAGCAGTACTTC
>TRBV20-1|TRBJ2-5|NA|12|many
CSADTAQETQYF
TGCAGTGCCGACACCGCGCAAGAGACCCAGTACTTC
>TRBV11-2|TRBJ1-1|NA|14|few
CASSLRALRTEAFF
TGTGCCAGCAGCTTACGGGCATTACGCACTGAAGCTTTCTTT
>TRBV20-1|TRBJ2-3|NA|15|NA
CSARELATSTDTQYF
TGCAGTGCTAGGGAGCTCGCGACTAGCACAGATACGCAGTATTTT
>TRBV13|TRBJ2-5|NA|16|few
CASSLYNGALEGVQYF
TGTGCCAGCAGCCTATACAACGGGGCCCTAGAGGGGGTCCAGTACTTC
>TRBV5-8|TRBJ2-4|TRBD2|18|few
CASSFRSGGRLAKNIQYF
TGTGCCAGCAGCTTCAGAAGCGGGGGGAGGCTAGCCAAAAACATTCAGTACTTC
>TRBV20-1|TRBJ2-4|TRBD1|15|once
CSARLTGTTKNIQYF
TGCAGTGCTAGGCTGACAGGGACCACTAAAAACATTCAGTACTTC
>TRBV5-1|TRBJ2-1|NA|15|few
CASSFGLSSYNEQFF
TGCGCCAGCAGCTTCGGTCTCTCCTCCTACAATGAGCAGTTCTTC
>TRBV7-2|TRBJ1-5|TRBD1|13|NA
CASSQGVRQPQHF
TGTGCCAGCAGCCAGGGGGTAAGGCAGCCCCAGCATTTT
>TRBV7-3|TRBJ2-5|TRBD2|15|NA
CASSTTSGRLETQYF
TGTGCCAGCAGCACGACTAGCGGGAGGCTCGAGACCCAGTACTTC
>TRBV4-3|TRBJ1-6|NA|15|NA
CASRGVAGDNSPLHF
TGCGCCAGCAGAGGGGTGGCGGGAGATAATTCACCCCTCCACTTT
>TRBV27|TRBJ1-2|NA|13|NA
CASSGVLDYGYTF
TGTGCCAGCAGTGGGGTTTTGGACTATGGCTACACCTTC
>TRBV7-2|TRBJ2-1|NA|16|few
CASSLATGHSYNEQFF
TGTGCCAGCAGCTTAGCCACAGGCCACTCCTACAATGAGCAGTTCTTC
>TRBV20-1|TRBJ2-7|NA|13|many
CSAPGTRTYEQYF
TGCAGTGCTCCCGGGACAAGAACCTACGAGCAGTACTTC
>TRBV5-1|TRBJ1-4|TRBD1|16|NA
CASSQGTGGAEEKLFF
TGCGCCAGCAGCCAAGGGACAGGGGGCGCCGAGGAAAAACTGTTTTTT
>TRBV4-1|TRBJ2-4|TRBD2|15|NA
CASSHGSGRANEQYF
TGCGCCAGCAGCCATGGTAGCGGGAGGGCCAATGAGCAGTACTTC
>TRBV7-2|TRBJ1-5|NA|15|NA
CASSWTDTSNQPQHF
TGTGCCAGCAGCTGGACGGATACAAGCAATCAGCCCCAGCATTTT
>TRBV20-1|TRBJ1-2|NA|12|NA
CWASGTGYGYTF
TGCTGGGCTTCGGGCACAGGGTATGGCTACACCTTC
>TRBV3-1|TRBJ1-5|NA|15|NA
CASSQGSKASQPQHF
TGTGCCAGCAGCCAAGGGTCGAAAGCCAGTCAGCCCCAGCATTTT
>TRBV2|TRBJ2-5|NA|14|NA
CASSEGSGGETQYF
TGTGCCAGCAGTGAAGGGTCAGGTGGGGAGACCCAGTACTTC